Given below is one TCR beta chain in context. Its antigen is undetermined. Germline V gene lookup returns CDR1 SGHRS and CDR2 YFSETQ. Trimming left V 5 bases short and J 0 bases short, with 8 bases between. CDR3 length equals 13 residues. The sample comes from a study of T cell responses to AZD1222 COVID-19 vaccine. Produced via immunoSEQ multiplex PCR; TCRdb's table is partial and in-frame only. The repertoire has about 200,000 clones, about 95% of them found once; the top ten carry over 1.5%. General observations from the study: Reports indicate that nearly half of spike-specific TCRs are directed at unmutated variant regions. Recipients of AZD1222 seropositive at baseline numbered only 6 or 7. Most donors were white British and more were female, and clonal diversity was possibly underestimated. Repertoire collection took place solely once the T cell response had peaked.

The sample here was peripheral blood, taken 28 days after the second dose of the MenACWY control vaccine. The V call is TRBV5-1, the J call TRBJ1-1; D gene uncertain. The clonotype originates from an adult who received the MenACWY meningococcal vaccine as a control. The CDR3 coding sequence is TGCGCCAGCAGATCGGACGTGAACACTGAAGCTTTCTTT. Translation gives CASRSDVNTEAFF.